A single sample gave rise to the 17 T cell receptor beta chains below, sequenced in a study of circulating CD8 cells and anti-PD-1 response in melanoma. Each library started from approximately 14 ng of total RNA using the QIAseq Immune Repertoire TCR panel. MiXCR, applied by TCRdb to the reads, yields one record per CDR3 protein. The data show 1,200 or so distinct CDR3 sequences, with 5.5% to 7% seen just once and about 11% held by the top ten. From live CD3+CD8+TCRalphabeta+ cells, four PD-1 and/or TIGIT subsets were sorted. This specimen consisted of CD8+ T cells from PBMCs, obtained at baseline or after one month of anti-PD-1 therapy (not recorded which). These TCRs come from a human donor with melanoma.

Judged by abundance, this clonotype is medium-sized. This chain uses TRBV20-1 with TRBJ2-5; 9 positions match TRBD1. The CDR3 contains 12 residues. CDR1 DFQATT and CDR2 SNEGSKA come from the germline V gene (reference sequence). Germline trimming cut 5 bases from V and 6 bases from J; bases unmatched to any gene: 4. The CDR3 DNA reads as TGCAGTGCTGGACAGGGGACGCAGACCCAGTACTTC. This translates into CSAGQGTQTQYF.

This clonotype was recorded a few times. The CDR3 reads CARGFRAQSTPLHF. The CDR3 bases are TGTGCCAGAGGGTTCCGGGCTCAAAGTACACCCCTCCACTTT. This chain links TRBV28 with TRBJ1-6; D gene uncertain. Germline lookup yields CDR1 MDHEN and CDR2 SYDVKM. CDR3 size: 14 residues. Trimming took off 9 bases at V and 11 bases at J, with 20 bases between the two ends. The whole variable domain, remainder taken from reference TRBV28 and TRBJ1-6, is DVKVTQSSRYLVKRTGEKVFLECVQDMDHENMFWYRQDPGLGLRLIYFSYDVKMKEKGDIPEGYSVSREKKERFSLILESASTNQTSMYLCARGFRAQSTPLHFGNGTRLTVT.

Judged by abundance, this clonotype is large (0.1 to 1%). This chain uses TRBV28 with TRBJ2-7, with TRBD1 identical over 9 bases. The CDR3 is 14 residues long. Germline V gives CDR1 MDHEN, CDR2 SYDVKM. The J segment lost 3 bases and the V segment lost 11 bases, leaving 11 bases of the junction unmatched. CDR3 sequence: CAGSPDRGGYEQYF. Here the CDR3 DNA reads TGTGCCGGTTCCCCTGACAGGGGGGGCTACGAGCAGTACTTC.

This clonotype has more than one count but fewer than ten. The CDR3 reads CASSNSGANVLTF. CDR3 in DNA: TGTGCCAGCAGTAACTCTGGGGCCAACGTCCTGACTTTC. The chain employs TRBV28 and TRBJ2-6; no firm D call. CDR1 and CDR2 from the germline V gene are MDHEN and SYDVKM. The CDR3 runs 13 residues. V was cut by 5 bases and J by 0 bases, with 2 bases left in between.

This clonotype is large by share. V usage is TRBV7-2 and J usage is TRBJ2-3; 7 bases are a match to TRBD2. Germline CDR1 SGHTA, CDR2 FQGNSA. V lost 4 bases, J lost 0 bases, and 7 bases stayed unmatched. The CDR3 runs 16 residues. The CDR3 DNA reads as TGTGCCAGCAGCTCCCACCTAGCGGACAGCACAGATACGCAGTATTTT. Its protein product is CASSSHLADSTDTQYF.

Relative to its sample, this clonotype is medium-sized. The chain uses TRBV19 and TRBJ2-1; TRBD2 matches 9 bases. Germline V gene sequence: CDR1 LNHDA, CDR2 SQIVND (reference sequence). The CDR3 is 14 residues long. J gave up 6 bases and V 5 bases, and 5 bases lay outside the gene matches. CDR3 amino acids: CASSLAGGSNEQFF. The DNA of the CDR3 is TGTGCCAGTAGTTTGGCGGGGGGGTCCAATGAGCAGTTCTTC. The full variable domain, with the rest looked up from reference TRBV19 and TRBJ2-1, is DGGITQSPKYLFRKEGQNVTLSCEQNLNHDAMYWYRQDPGQGLRLIYYSQIVNDFQKGDIAEGYSVSREKKESFPLTVTSAQKNPTAFYLCASSLAGGSNEQFFGPGTRLTVL.

Within the sample, this clonotype is medium-sized. The chain joins TRBV27 to TRBJ2-7; 7 nucleotides align to TRBD2. The CDR3 sequence is 14 residues long. Germline-derived CDR1 and CDR2 are MNHEY and SMNVEV (reference sequence). Trimming at V came to 4 bases and at J to 3 bases, leaving 6 bases not matched to a gene. The CDR3 coding sequence is TGTGCCAGCAGTTCCCGACTAGCAAGCTACGAGCAGTACTTC. It specifies CASSSRLASYEQYF.

The CDR3 region is CASRPLGMNTEAFF. The DNA of the CDR3 is TGTGCCAGCAGACCCTTGGGAATGAACACTGAAGCTTTCTTT. This sequence joins TRBV6-2 or TRBV6-3 and TRBJ1-1; D not resolved. The germline CDR1 and CDR2 sequences are MNHEY and SVGEGT. V dropped 6 bases and J dropped 0 bases, with 11 bases sitting between them. There are 14 residues in the CDR3.

Judged by abundance, this clonotype is medium-sized. The chain joins TRBV19 to TRBJ2-1; D uncertain. Germline values: CDR1 LNHDA, CDR2 SQIVND (reference sequence). The CDR3 contains 13 residues. The V and J ends lost 9 bases and 3 bases respectively, with 12 bases between them. DNA for the CDR3: TGTGCCAGCCAGCCGGGCAGCTACAATGAGCAGTTCTTC. It is translated as CASQPGSYNEQFF.

The chain couples TRBV7-3 to TRBJ2-7; a possible D gene is TRBD1 (5 bases). Trimming shortened V by 1 base and J by 5 bases, and 15 bases separated the two germline ends. The CDR3 extends over 15 amino acids. Looked up from germline, CDR1 is SGHTA and CDR2 is FQGTGA. The CDR3 DNA reads TGTGCCAGCAGCTTAAGAGATGGGGTCAGGGACGAGCAGTACTTC. This gives the protein CASSLRDGVRDEQYF.

By frequency in the sample, this clonotype is medium-sized. V gene TRBV28 combines with J gene TRBJ1-5, with 8 bases fitting TRBD1. Trimming at V came to 3 bases and at J to 4 bases, leaving 2 bases not matched to a gene. Looked up from germline, CDR1 is MDHEN and CDR2 is SYDVKM. The CDR3 runs to 14 residues. In DNA form, the CDR3 reads TGTGCCAGCAGTTTTACAGGGGGGAATCAGCCCCAGCATTTT. It encodes CASSFTGGNQPQHF. The full variable domain, completed using reference TRBV28 and TRBJ1-5, is DVKVTQSSRYLVKRTGEKVFLECVQDMDHENMFWYRQDPGLGLRLIYFSYDVKMKEKGDIPEGYSVSREKKERFSLILESASTNQTSMYLCASSFTGGNQPQHFGDGTRLSIL.

This clonotype turned up a few times. This chain connects TRBV12-3 or TRBV12-4 to TRBJ1-1; D call uncertain. The CDR3 has 13 amino acids. Deletions cut 5 bases from V and 2 bases from J, with 9 bases between. This chain's CDR3 is CASSLGPNTEAFF. Here the CDR3 DNA reads TGTGCCAGCAGTCTCGGACCTAACACTGAAGCTTTCTTT.

Within the sample, this clonotype is large (0.1 to 1%). The V gene is TRBV19, the J gene TRBJ2-6; D uncertain. Deletions cut 3 bases from V and 4 bases from J, with 7 bases between. Per the germline V gene, CDR1 is LNHDA and CDR2 is SQIVND (reference sequence). There are 14 residues in the CDR3. The chain's CDR3 is CASSMGFGANVLTF. As DNA, the CDR3 is TGTGCCAGTAGTATGGGGTTCGGGGCCAACGTCCTGACTTTC.

This clonotype is judged medium-sized. CDR3 protein: CATSDSGTSNTGELFF. Written as DNA, the CDR3 is TGTGCCACCAGTGACTCCGGGACTTCGAACACCGGGGAGCTGTTTTTT. This chain uses TRBV24-1 with TRBJ2-2; perhaps TRBD2 as D (6 bases). V was cut by 4 bases and J by 0 bases, with 11 bases left in between. The CDR3 runs 16 residues. Germline CDR1 KGHDR, CDR2 SFDVKD.

This clonotype was seen just once. The rearrangement links TRBV19 to TRBJ1-5; TRBD1 is a possible D gene (5 bases). Germline V gene lookup returns CDR1 LNHDA and CDR2 SQIVND (reference sequence). V was cut by 6 bases and J by 5 bases, with 14 bases left in between. The length of the CDR3 is 14 residues. The CDR3 loop is CASRSWGRDQPQHF. CDR3 bases: TGTGCCAGTAGGAGCTGGGGCAGGGATCAGCCCCAGCATTTT.

By its share, this clonotype is large (0.1 to 1%). This chain links TRBV2 with TRBJ2-7; 7 bases agree with TRBD2. The CDR3 is made up of 15 amino acids. Trimming cost V 3 bases and J 2 bases; bases outside gene matches: 7. Germline-derived CDR1 and CDR2 are SNHLY and FYNNEI. CDR3 loop: CASSEAPGRPYEQYF. CDR3 sequence (DNA): TGTGCCAGCAGTGAGGCCCCCGGGAGGCCCTACGAGCAGTACTTC.

This clonotype is labeled as large. The J gene is TRBJ1-6, the V gene TRBV21-1. TRBV21-1 is a known pseudogene. CDR3 size: 11 residues. CDR3 region: CASPWDSPLHF. DNA of the CDR3: TGTGCCAGCCCTTGGGATTCACCCCTCCACTTT.